The clone carrying this T cell receptor beta chain was seen a handful of times. The antigen is unknown. This sample was included in a study of CD8 T cells in ankylosing spondylitis. Study outcomes and limitations: Peripheral blood held disease-linked clones only at relatively low frequency, and these were CD8+. What seemed typical of ankylosing spondylitis blood was a TCR beta motif built from several highly homologous variants.

The CDR3 has 13 residues. The V gene's germline CDR1 is SEHNR and CDR2 FQNEAQ (reference sequence). The V and J ends lost 8 bases and 6 bases, in that order; junction bases with no gene match: 8. The TCR beta libraries were generated through quantitative 5'-RACE incorporating molecular barcodes. In TCRdb, the 5' RACE reads were re-called with MiXCR into one record per CDR3 protein. The table records around 770,000 distinct CDR3 sequences, 15% to 20% of them present only once. The sequencing sample was made of blood, either unsorted or a sorted T cell fraction (not recorded which). The gene calls are TRBV7-9 and TRBJ2-7, with 9 bases fitting TRBD1. This TCR was sampled from a male donor with ankylosing spondylitis. The chain's CDR3 is CASAEQGAGEQYF. For the CDR3, the DNA is TGTGCCAGCGCTGAACAGGGGGCAGGCGAGCAGTACTTC.